Listed below are T cell receptor beta chains from one sample, sequenced in a study of identical twins. TCRdb independently ran MiXCR on the 5' RACE reads; one entry per CDR3 protein. The data show more than 1.5 million distinct CDR3 sequences, with about 31% seen just once and less than 0.35% held by the top ten. Sequences were obtained from cord blood. The source of these receptors is a newborn girl in good health. Each CDR3 is given with its conserved first and last residue. A D gene is named only where the DNA matches it firmly. Clone size is shown for a subset of rows, as once, few, many or a class of expanded clone.

J gene	CDR3 length	V gene	D gene	clone size	CDR3 protein	CDR3 DNA
TRBJ1-5	16	TRBV6-1	.	.	CASSEFRFRGDQPQHF	TGTGCCAGCAGTGAATTTAGGTTCAGGGGCGATCAGCCCCAGCATTTT
TRBJ1-2	13	TRBV9	TRBD1	.	CASSEDRAYGYTF	TGTGCCAGCAGCGAAGACAGGGCCTATGGCTACACCTTC
TRBJ1-1	13	TRBV27	.	few	CASSPMGYTEAFF	TGTGCCAGCAGTCCCATGGGGTACACTGAAGCTTTCTTT
TRBJ2-1	12	TRBV7-2	.	.	CASSSSRGEQFF	TGTGCCAGCAGCTCTTCAAGGGGTGAGCAGTTCTTC
TRBJ2-1	18	TRBV4-1	TRBD2	.	CASSQGSQAGSSYNEQFF	TGCGCCAGCAGCCAGGGCAGCCAAGCGGGAAGCTCCTACAATGAGCAGTTCTTC
TRBJ2-3	16	TRBV5-1	TRBD2	.	CASSSLAGGRADTQYF	TGCGCCAGCAGCTCTCTAGCGGGAGGGCGCGCAGATACGCAGTATTTT
TRBJ2-1	16	TRBV5-1	.	.	CASSLAPPGSYNEQFF	TGCGCCAGCAGCTTGGCCCCCCCGGGCTCCTACAATGAGCAGTTCTTC
TRBJ2-3	11	TRBV29-1	.	many	CSVVVGDTQYF	TGCAGCGTGGTGGTTGGGGATACGCAGTATTTT
TRBJ2-2	17	TRBV3-1	.	few	CASSPLGWNTNTGELFF	TGTGCCAGCAGCCCCCTTGGATGGAATACAAACACCGGGGAGCTGTTTTTT
TRBJ2-7	13	TRBV25-1	TRBD1	.	CASLGTASYEQYF	TGTGCCAGCCTCGGGACAGCCAGCTACGAGCAGTACTTC
TRBJ2-5	14	TRBV5-1	TRBD2	.	CASSLRTSRNEQYF	TGCGCCAGCAGCTTAAGGACTAGCCGGAATGAGCAGTACTTC
TRBJ2-5	14	TRBV3-1	TRBD1	few	CASSQDPGGGTQYF	TGTGCCAGCAGCCAAGATCCAGGGGGCGGGACCCAGTACTTC
TRBJ2-5	15	TRBV4-1	.	few	CASSQDPGRKETQYF	TGCGCCAGCAGCCAAGATCCAGGCCGGAAAGAGACCCAGTACTTC
TRBJ2-7	15	TRBV25-1	TRBD2	few	CASSGTSGGHYEQYF	TGTGCCAGCAGTGGGACTAGCGGTGGACACTACGAGCAGTACTTC
TRBJ1-2	12	TRBV27	TRBD1	few	CASGQGGSGYTF	TGTGCCAGCGGACAGGGGGGCAGTGGCTACACCTTC
TRBJ2-2	15	TRBV14	.	few	CASSLMLSNTGELFF	TGTGCCAGCAGCCTAATGCTTTCGAACACCGGGGAGCTGTTTTTT
TRBJ2-4	22	TRBV12-3/TRBV12-4	.	.	CASSLLGGEQGRTLLPKNIQYF	TGTGCCAGCAGTTTATTAGGTGGGGAACAGGGTCGTACTCTATTACCCAAAAACATTCAGTACTTC
TRBJ1-4	11	TRBV6-2/TRBV6-3	.	.	CATKGRHKLFF	TGTGCCACCAAGGGTCGACACAAACTGTTTTTT
TRBJ2-7	14	TRBV6-2/TRBV6-3	.	.	CASSYANSGYEQYF	TGTGCCAGCAGTTACGCTAACTCGGGCTACGAGCAGTACTTC
TRBJ1-1	14	TRBV7-9	.	.	CARSSHRVNTEAFF	TGTGCCCGCAGCTCACACAGGGTGAACACTGAAGCTTTCTTT
TRBJ2-3	14	TRBV5-6	.	few	CASSFDRLTDTQYF	TGTGCCAGCAGCTTTGACAGACTCACAGATACGCAGTATTTT
TRBJ2-1	13	TRBV24-1	.	.	CATRGVGYNEQFF	TGTGCCACCAGGGGAGTTGGGTACAATGAGCAGTTCTTC
TRBJ1-1	17	TRBV4-1	TRBD1	few	CASSQVLQGASGTEAFF	TGCGCCAGCAGCCAAGTCCTACAGGGGGCTTCGGGGACTGAAGCTTTCTTT
TRBJ2-1	14	TRBV27	.	.	CASSWLARHNEQFF	TGTGCCAGCAGTTGGCTAGCGCGTCACAATGAGCAGTTCTTC
TRBJ2-7	13	TRBV27	.	.	CASSLGARFEQYF	TGTGCCAGCAGTTTAGGAGCTAGGTTCGAGCAGTACTTC
TRBJ2-3	14	TRBV29-1	TRBD1	.	CSVDLRGPTDTQYF	TGCAGCGTTGACTTGAGGGGGCCCACAGATACGCAGTATTTT
TRBJ1-6	15	TRBV4-1	.	few	CASSHPKGQVSPLHF	TGCGCCAGCAGCCACCCCAAGGGGCAGGTTTCACCCCTCCACTTT
TRBJ2-5	16	TRBV28	.	.	CASSLYGTTRRETQYF	TGTGCCAGCAGTTTATACGGGACAACTCGGCGAGAGACCCAGTACTTC
TRBJ1-2	12	TRBV7-2	.	medium-sized	CASSLDNYGYTF	TGCGCCAGCAGCTTGGACAACTATGGCTACACCTTC
TRBJ1-1	14	TRBV20-1	TRBD1	few	CSARTGGAGTEAFF	TGCAGTGCCCGGACAGGGGGCGCGGGGACTGAAGCTTTCTTT
TRBJ1-5	14	TRBV7-2	.	many	CASSLTDSNQPQHF	TGTGCCAGCAGTTTAACGGATAGCAATCAGCCCCAGCATTTT